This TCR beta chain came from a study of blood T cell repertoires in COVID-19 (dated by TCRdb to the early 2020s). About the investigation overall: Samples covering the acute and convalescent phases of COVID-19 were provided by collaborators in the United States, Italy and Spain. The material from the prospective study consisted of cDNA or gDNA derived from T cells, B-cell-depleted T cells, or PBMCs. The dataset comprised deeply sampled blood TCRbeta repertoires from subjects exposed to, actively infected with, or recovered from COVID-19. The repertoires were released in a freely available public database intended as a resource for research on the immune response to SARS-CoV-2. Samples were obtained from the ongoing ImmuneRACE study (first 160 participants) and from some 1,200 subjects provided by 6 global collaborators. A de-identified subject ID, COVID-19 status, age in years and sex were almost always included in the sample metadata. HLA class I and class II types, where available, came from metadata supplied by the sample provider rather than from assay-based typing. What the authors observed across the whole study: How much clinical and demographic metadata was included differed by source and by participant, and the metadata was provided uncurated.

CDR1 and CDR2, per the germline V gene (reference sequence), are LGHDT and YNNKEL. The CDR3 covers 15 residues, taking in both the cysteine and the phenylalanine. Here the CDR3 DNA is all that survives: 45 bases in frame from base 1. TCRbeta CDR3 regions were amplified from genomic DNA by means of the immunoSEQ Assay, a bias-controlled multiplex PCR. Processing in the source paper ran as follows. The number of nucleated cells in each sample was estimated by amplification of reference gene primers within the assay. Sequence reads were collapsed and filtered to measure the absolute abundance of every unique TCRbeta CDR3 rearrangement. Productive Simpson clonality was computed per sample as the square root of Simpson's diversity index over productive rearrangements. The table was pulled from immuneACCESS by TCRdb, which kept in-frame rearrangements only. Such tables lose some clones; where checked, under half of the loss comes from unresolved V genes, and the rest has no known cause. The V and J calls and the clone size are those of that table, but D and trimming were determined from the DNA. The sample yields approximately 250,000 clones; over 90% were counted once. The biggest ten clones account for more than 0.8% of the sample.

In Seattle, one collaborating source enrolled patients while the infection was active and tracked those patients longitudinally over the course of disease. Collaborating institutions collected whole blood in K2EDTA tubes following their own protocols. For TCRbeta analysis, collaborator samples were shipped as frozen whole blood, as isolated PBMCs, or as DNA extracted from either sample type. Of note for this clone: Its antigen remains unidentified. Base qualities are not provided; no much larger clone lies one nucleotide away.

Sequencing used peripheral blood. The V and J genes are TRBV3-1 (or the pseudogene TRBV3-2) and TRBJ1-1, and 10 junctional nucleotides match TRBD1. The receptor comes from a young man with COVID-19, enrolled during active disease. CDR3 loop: CAVGSRDRGTAEAFF. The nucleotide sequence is TGTGCGGTGGGCAGCCGGGACAGGGGAACCGCTGAAGCTTTCTTT.